These 8 T cell receptor beta chains were all obtained from the same sample, sequenced in a study of Graves' ophthalmopathy and Graves' hyperthyroidism. Amplified material comprised TCR beta CDR3 regions derived from RNA transcripts. Second-round multiplex PCR came after first-round RT-PCR with HTBI primers. From the multiplex PCR reads, TCRdb called clonotypes with MiXCR, one entry per CDR3 protein. The table includes hundreds of thousands of distinct CDR3 sequences, about 38% detected once. Input material: peripheral blood. Every receptor here comes from an adult man with Graves' ophthalmopathy.

The chain couples TRBV29-1 to TRBJ2-7; 9 bases line up with TRBD1. CDR3 length: 13 amino acids. The trim removed 7 bases at V and 7 bases at J, leaving 11 bases unmatched. In germline, CDR1 is SQVTM, CDR2 ANQGSEA. The CDR3 loop is CSAWDRAYNEQYF. In DNA, the CDR3 is TGCAGCGCCTGGGACAGGGCCTACAATGAGCAGTACTTC.

With regard to this clonotype: Given the absence of the conserved phenylalanine or tryptophan at the CDR3 end, a read error is likely. No DNA is shown, since the ends of the CDR3 on it are uncertain; the CDR3 is the one TCRdb lists. This chain connects TRBV29-1 to TRBJ2-6; the DNA was not used to check the table's D call, TRBD2. The CDR3 region is 10 residues in length, termini included. Germline lookup yields CDR1 SQVTM and CDR2 ANQGSEA. The CDR3 sequence: CSVEEYGRHT.

This clonotype has a single count. A read error may produce the germline difference seen at one junction end. V is TRBV2 and J is TRBJ2-7; 8 bases fit TRBD2. Looked up from germline, CDR1 is SNHLY and CDR2 is FYNNEI. CDR3 size: 14 residues. The CDR3 region is CASSVRGGDGELYF. The CDR3 DNA reads TGTGCCAGCAGTGTCCGGGGGGGGGACGGGGAGCTGTACTTC.

This clonotype was recorded only once. The DNA of the CDR3 is TGTGCCATCAACCCGGGACTAGAGTTAGAGACCCAGTACTTC. This encodes CAINPGLELETQYF. The V gene is TRBV10-3, the J gene TRBJ2-5, with TRBD2 identical over 8 bases. The CDR3 has 14 amino acids. CDR1 is ENHRY, CDR2 SYGVKD, per germline. The V and J ends lost 7 bases and 4 bases, in that order; junction bases with no gene match: 8.

There are many counts of this clonotype. Here the CDR3 DNA reads TGTGCCAGCAGCCCCGGACAGGCCCCCTATGGCTACACCTTC. Its translation is CASSPGQAPYGYTF. The chain has TRBV7-9 and TRBJ1-2; TRBD1 agrees at 7 bases. The trim removed 5 bases at V and 4 bases at J, leaving 7 bases unmatched. The CDR3 has 14 residues. Germline V gene data show CDR1 as SEHNR and CDR2 as FQNEAQ (reference sequence).

The chain has TRBV2 and TRBJ2-3, with D perhaps matching TRBD1 (6 bases). V lost 6 bases and J 1 base, leaving 11 bases between the germline ends. The CDR3 contains 14 residues. Germline V CDR1 and CDR2: SNHLY, FYNNEI. The CDR3 protein is CASSGRTGTDTQYF. The CDR3, as DNA: TGTGCCAGCAGCGGTCGGACAGGCACAGATACGCAGTATTTT.

This chain connects TRBV7-8 to TRBJ2-6; D tentatively reads TRBD1 or TRBD2 (6 bases each). Germline lookup yields CDR1 SGHVS and CDR2 FQNEAQ. The CDR3 spans 17 residues. The V and J ends lost 4 bases and 2 bases respectively, with 15 bases between them. The CDR3 nucleotides read TGTGCCAGCAGCTCAAGGGGGGACGGGCCTGGGGCCAACGTCCTGACTTTC. Translation gives CASSSRGDGPGANVLTF.

This clonotype was counted many times. J is TRBJ1-2 and V is TRBV12-3 or TRBV12-4; D not resolved. Trimming cost V 1 base and J 4 bases, with 4 bases left between them. The CDR3 extends over 12 amino acids. The CDR3 DNA follows: TGTGCCAGCAGTTTAGGTAGCTATGGCTACACCTTC. It specifies CASSLGSYGYTF.